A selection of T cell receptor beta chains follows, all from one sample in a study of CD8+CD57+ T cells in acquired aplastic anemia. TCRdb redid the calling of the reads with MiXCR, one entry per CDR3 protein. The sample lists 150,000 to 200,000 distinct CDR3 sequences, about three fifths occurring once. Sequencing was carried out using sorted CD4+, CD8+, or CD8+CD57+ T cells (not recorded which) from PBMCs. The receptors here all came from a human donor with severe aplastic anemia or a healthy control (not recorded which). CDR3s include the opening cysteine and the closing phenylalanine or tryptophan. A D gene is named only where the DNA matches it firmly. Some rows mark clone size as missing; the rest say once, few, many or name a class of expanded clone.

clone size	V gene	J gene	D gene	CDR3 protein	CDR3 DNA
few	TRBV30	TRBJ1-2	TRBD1	CAWTGGLYGYTF	TGTGCCTGGACAGGGGGCTTGTATGGCTACACCTTC
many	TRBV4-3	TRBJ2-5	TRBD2	CASSQGLAGGETQYF	TGCGCCAGCAGCCAAGGGCTAGCGGGAGGAGAGACCCAGTACTTC
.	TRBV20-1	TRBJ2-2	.	CSALEGTGELFF	TGCAGTGCTCTAGAGGGCACCGGGGAGCTGTTTTTT
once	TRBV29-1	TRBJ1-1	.	CSGREGLEAFF	TGCAGCGGCCGCGAAGGACTTGAAGCTTTCTTT
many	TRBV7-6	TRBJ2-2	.	CASSKRNTGELFF	TGTGCCAGCAGTAAGCGGAACACCGGGGAGCTGTTTTTT
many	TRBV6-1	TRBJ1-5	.	CASSPSLNQPQHF	TGTGCCAGCAGCCCCAGCCTCAATCAGCCCCAGCATTTT
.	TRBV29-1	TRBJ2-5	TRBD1	CSFCHDREETQYF	TGCAGCTTCTGCCACGACAGGGAAGAGACCCAGTACTTC
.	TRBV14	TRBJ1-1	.	CASSFGAGNTEAFF	TGTGCCAGCAGCTTTGGGGCGGGGAACACTGAAGCTTTCTTT
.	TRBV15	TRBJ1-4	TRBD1	CATSRATDRGNEKLFF	TGTGCCACCAGCAGAGCTACCGACAGGGGGAATGAAAAACTGTTTTTT
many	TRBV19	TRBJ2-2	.	CASSIMSTGELFF	TGTGCCAGTAGTATAATGAGCACCGGGGAGCTGTTTTTT
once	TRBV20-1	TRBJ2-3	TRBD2	CSARGSGREGTDTQYF	TGCAGTGCTAGAGGTAGCGGGAGGGAGGGCACAGATACGCAGTATTTT
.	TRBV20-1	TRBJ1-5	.	CSASTGYNQPQHF	TGCAGTGCTAGTACAGGGTACAATCAGCCCCAGCATTTT
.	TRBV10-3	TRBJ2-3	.	CAISGPATADAQYF	TGTGCCATCAGTGGGCCCGCGACCGCAGATGCGCAGTATTTT
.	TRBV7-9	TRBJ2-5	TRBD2	CASSFPAGGDAETQYF	TGTGCCAGCAGCTTTCCAGCGGGGGGCGACGCAGAGACCCAGTACTTC
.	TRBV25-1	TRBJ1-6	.	CASSGNTYNSPLHF	TGTGCCAGCAGCGGCAATACCTATAATTCACCCCTCCACTTT
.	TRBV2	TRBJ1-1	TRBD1	CASIRQGEAYTEAFF	TGTGCCAGCATCAGACAGGGGGAGGCCTACACTGAAGCTTTCTTT
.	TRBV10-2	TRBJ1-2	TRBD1	CASSANWDSAYYGYTF	TGCGCCAGCAGTGCGAATTGGGACAGTGCCTACTATGGCTACACCTTC
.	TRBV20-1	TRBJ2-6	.	CSARVDGANVLTF	TGCAGTGCTAGAGTTGACGGGGCCAACGTCCTGACTTTC
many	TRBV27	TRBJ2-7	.	CASSLSRGHEQYF	TGTGCCAGCAGTTTATCCAGGGGCCACGAGCAGTACTTC
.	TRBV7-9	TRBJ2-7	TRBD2	CASSLAGLAGLSYEQYF	TGTGCCAGCAGCTTAGCTGGACTAGCGGGACTATCCTACGAGCAGTACTTC
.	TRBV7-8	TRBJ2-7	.	CASSLVGASTDTQYF	TGTGCCAGCAGCTTAGTTGGGGCTAGCACAGATACGCAGTACTTC
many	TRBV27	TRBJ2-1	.	CASSLGSYNEQFF	TGTGCCAGCAGTTTAGGCTCCTACAATGAGCAGTTCTTC
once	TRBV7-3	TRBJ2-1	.	CASSPGGRNEQFF	TGTGCCAGCAGCCCCGGCGGGCGAAATGAGCAGTTCTTC
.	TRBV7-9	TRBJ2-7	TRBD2	CASSLSSGRHEQYF	TGTGCCAGCAGCTTATCCAGCGGGAGACACGAGCAGTACTTC
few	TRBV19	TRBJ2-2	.	CASSTGLETGELFF	TGTGCCAGTAGTACGGGGCTCGAGACAGGGGAGCTGTTTTTT
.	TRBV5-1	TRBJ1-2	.	CASGGGLYGYTF	TGCGCCAGCGGCGGGGGGCTCTATGGCTACACCTTC
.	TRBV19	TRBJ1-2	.	CASRPTVYGNYGCTF	.
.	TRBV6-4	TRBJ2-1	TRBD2	CASSGSTSGGSEQSF	TGTGCCAGCAGTGGCTCGACTAGCGGGGGGAGTGAGCAGTCCTTC